This entry lists 10 T cell receptor beta chains sequenced from one sample in a study of blood T cell repertoires in COVID-19. The method was immunoSEQ multiplex PCR; TCRdb's version includes in-frame clones alone and lacks a portion of them. This table has approximately 250,000 clones, over 75% appearing once. The source material was PBMCs or T cells enriched from blood (not recorded which). These receptors came from a woman aged 40 to 50 who had been exposed to COVID-19.

The rearrangement uses TRBV30 and TRBJ2-1, with unresolved D. The CDR3 totals 12 residues. V lost 7 bases and J lost 4, with 11 bases in between. Germline V gives CDR1 GTSNPN, CDR2 SVGIG (reference sequence). The CDR3 loop reads CAYSPRYNEQFF. Written as DNA, the CDR3 is TGTGCCTACAGCCCCCGGTACAATGAGCAGTTCTTC. Combining the CDR3 with reference TRBV30 and TRBJ2-1 gives the whole variable domain SQTIHQWPATLVQPVGSPLSLECTVEGTSNPNLYWYRQAAGRGLQLLFYSVGIGQISSEVPQNLSASRPQDRQFILSSKKLLLSDSGFYLCAYSPRYNEQFFGPGTRLTVL.

The chain combines TRBV4-3 with TRBJ2-1; a weak D match, TRBD2 (5 bases). This CDR3 has 13 residues. CDR1 is LGHNA and CDR2 is YSLEER in the germline V gene. V lost 4 bases to trimming and J lost 8 bases, with 12 bases between them. CDR3 loop: CASSRGIVDEQFF. The CDR3, as DNA: TGCGCCAGCAGCCGAGGGATTGTTGATGAGCAGTTCTTC.

The V call is TRBV7-2, the J call TRBJ1-3; D remains unclear. Germline assignment: CDR1 SGHTA and CDR2 FQGNSA. Trimming removed 1 base at V and 2 bases at J, with 9 bases between. CDR3 length equals 15 residues. CDR3 in DNA: TGTGCCAGCAGCTTAGGCGGCAATGCTGGAAACACCATATATTTT. As protein: CASSLGGNAGNTIYF.

The chain couples TRBV18 to TRBJ2-3; tentatively, D is TRBD2 (7 bases). There are 15 residues in the CDR3. Germline loops: CDR1 KGHSH, CDR2 LQKENI. V lost 2 bases, J lost 6 bases, and 15 bases lay in between. This CDR3 is CASSPRGGAPDTQYF. The CDR3 nucleotides are TGTGCCAGCTCACCAAGGGGGGGGGCCCCGGATACGCAGTATTTT.

The gene calls are TRBV28 and TRBJ1-1; a possible D gene is TRBD1 (6 bases). Trimming stripped 5 bases from V and 4 bases from J, with 20 bases between. Germline CDR1 MDHEN, CDR2 SYDVKM. The CDR3 loop spans 16 amino acids. CDR3 nucleotide sequence: TGTGCCAGCAGTCCTCCTAGGACAGCAAGAACCACTGAAGCTTTCTTT. This gives the protein CASSPPRTARTTEAFF.

The rearrangement links TRBV7-8 to TRBJ2-7, with 14 nucleotides matching TRBD2. The V gene's germline CDR1 is SGHVS and CDR2 FQNEAQ. This CDR3 contains 17 residues. Germline trimming cut 5 bases from V and 2 bases from J; bases unmatched to any gene: 8. The CDR3 protein is CASSVGLAGGPTYEQYV. The CDR3 DNA reads as TGTGCCAGCAGCGTTGGACTAGCGGGAGGACCCACCTACGAGCAGTACGTC.

V usage is TRBV19 and J usage is TRBJ1-2; tentative D call: TRBD1 (5 bases). Per the germline V gene, CDR1 is LNHDA and CDR2 is SQIVND (reference sequence). The CDR3 totals 16 residues. Trimming took off 9 bases at V and 6 bases at J, with 26 bases between the two ends. In DNA form, the CDR3 reads TGTGCCAGCTTGCAGGGAGGCTCTATCGGGGGAGATGGCTACACCTTC. This translates into CASLQGGSIGGDGYTF.

The rearrangement links TRBV7-2 to TRBJ2-3; D gene uncertain. Germline loops: CDR1 SGHTA, CDR2 FQGNSA. CDR3 length: 14 residues. The V and J ends lost 5 bases and 2 bases respectively, with 11 bases between them. The CDR3 bases are TGTGCCAGCAGCCACGAGGCCGTCACAGATACGCAGTATTTT. Protein product: CASSHEAVTDTQYF.

This chain uses TRBV6-2 or TRBV6-3 with TRBJ2-1; D not certain. V was trimmed by 6 bases and J by 9 bases, leaving 9 bases between them. The CDR3 consists of 11 residues. CDR1 is MNHEY and CDR2 is SVGEGT in the germline V gene. The CDR3 region is CASSGRSEQFF. The CDR3 bases are TGTGCCAGCAGCGGTCGCAGTGAGCAGTTCTTC.

The sample holds one count of this clone. This chain uses TRBV5-1 with TRBJ2-1; 11 positions match TRBD2. CDR1 SGHRS and CDR2 YFSETQ come from the germline V gene. Trimming took 3 bases from V and 5 from J; bases not matched to a gene: 4. The CDR3 has 15 residues. The CDR3 sequence is CASSSTSGANNEQFF. As DNA, the CDR3 is TGCGCCAGCAGCTCGACTAGCGGGGCAAACAATGAGCAGTTCTTC.